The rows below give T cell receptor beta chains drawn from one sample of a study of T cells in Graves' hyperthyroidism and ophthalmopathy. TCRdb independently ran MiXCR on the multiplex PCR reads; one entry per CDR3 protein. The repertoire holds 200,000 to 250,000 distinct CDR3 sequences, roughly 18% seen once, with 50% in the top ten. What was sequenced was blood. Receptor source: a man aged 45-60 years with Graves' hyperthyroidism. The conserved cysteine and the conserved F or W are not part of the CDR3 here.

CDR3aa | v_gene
ASSHRTSGSLSTYNEQF | TRBV28
ASSRGGDGAPYEQY | TRBV7-9
SARETGPNQPQH | TRBV20-1
ASSFIAADTQY | TRBV7-3
ASSRGSYEQY | TRBV6-1
ASSILGGVTSGANVLT | TRBV19
ASSPYGEQGMINIQY | TRBV4-1
ASRANYGYT | TRBV5-1
ACGGRRTDTQY | TRBV27
ASGTGSGNTIY | TRBV6-1